The source of this T cell receptor (beta chain) is a study of brain T cells in children with intractable seizures. Germline V gene data show CDR1 as SGHVS and CDR2 as FNYEAQ. Between the trimmed V and J ends, which lost 1 base and 1 base, there was a span of 9 bases. This CDR3 contains 15 residues. With respect to this clone: Its target is not known.

General observations from the study: Viral specificity was inferred only from CDR3 similarity; HCMV serostatus was unknown.

Sequencing was performed with immunoSEQ multiplex PCR; in TCRdb, only in-frame clones are kept and a portion is missing. The table records 110,000 or so clones, 94% of them present only once. This sequence joins TRBV7-6 and TRBJ2-3; TRBD2 might be the D (6 bases). This receptor was identified in a boy under three years old with hemimegalencephaly and intractable seizures. This specimen consisted of peripheral blood, obtained at surgery. CDR3 sequence: CASSLGASGTDTQYF. For the CDR3, the DNA is TGTGCCAGCAGCTTAGGGGCTAGCGGCACAGATACGCAGTATTTT.